This T cell receptor (beta chain) was recorded in a study of liver allograft versus peripheral blood T cells (dated by TCRdb to 2018 to 2021). Study-level background: The study compared the T cell receptor repertoires present in transplanted livers with the repertoires present in the peripheral blood of liver transplant recipients.

The full study reports these points: T cell receptor repertoires inside liver allografts were reported to be different from the repertoires detected in peripheral blood.

TCRdb records Illumina MiSeq as the sequencer. TCRdb reworked the public reads: Q25 trimming with fastp, MiXCR clone assembly, productive beta chains retained. Rows with one shared CDR3 protein collapse into an entry with the most common genes and DNA. The sample profile shows several thousand distinct CDR3 sequences; about 15% of them were found once. The biggest ten clones account for around 2.9% of the sample. Taken from the germline V gene (reference sequence), the CDR1 and CDR2 loops are SGHKS and YYEKEE. From cysteine to phenylalanine, the CDR3 is 12 amino acids long. The kept DNA is CDR3 alone, 36 bases in frame from the first base. V gives up 1 base and J gives up 11 bases, and the segment between their germline ends measures 9 bases. This clonotype was counted ten times or more. What antigen it recognizes has not been identified. Nothing much larger sits one base from this clone, and base qualities are not available.

This clonotype originated in a human patient who had a liver transplant. Once a transplant has taken place, some T cells may be donor derived. The rearranged chain carries TRBV5-5 and TRBJ1-4; the D gene remains uncertain. The DNA sequence is as follows: TGTGCCAGCAGCTTGCTAGCCGAGAAACTGTTTTTT. This is translated as CASSLLAEKLFF.